This TCR beta chain was captured in a study of tumor and adjacent non-tumor tissue in lung cancer. Overall study: The patients, about nine men and a handful of women, were about 31 to 85 with stage I to III disease. Study outcomes and limitations: Patients with more diverse tumor TCRs had worse survival. TCR diversity was significantly greater in tumor than normal lung tissue.

A modified ARM-PCR protocol with three rounds of nested PCR amplified TCRbeta. TCRdb re-called the multiplex PCR reads with MiXCR, one entry per CDR3 protein. Here the sample spans 200,000 or so distinct CDR3 sequences, less than 80% being singletons. This CDR3 has 13 residues. CDR1 is MNHNS, CDR2 SASEGT, per germline. About this clonotype itself: Its antigen is still unknown. Just one base apart from a much larger clone, this may be a read error.

The template was RNA from unsorted bulk tissue. The TCR originated in a man between 60 and 70 years old with non-small cell lung cancer. The genes are TRBV6-1 and TRBJ1-2; D is ambiguous. The specimen sequenced was lung tumor tissue. CDR3 sequence (DNA): TGTGCCAACAGTGAAGCGTATGGTTCCGGCTACACCTTC. Its translation: CANSEAYGSGYTF.